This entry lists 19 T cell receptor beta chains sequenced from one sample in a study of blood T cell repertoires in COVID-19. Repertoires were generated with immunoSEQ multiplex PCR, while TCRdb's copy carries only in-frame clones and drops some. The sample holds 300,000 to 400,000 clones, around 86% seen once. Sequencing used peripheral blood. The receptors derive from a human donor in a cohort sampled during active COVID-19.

The CDR3 nucleotides read TGCAGCGTTGGGACCCGGGAGATGAACACTGAAGCTTTCTTT. Its protein is CSVGTREMNTEAFF. The chain recombines TRBV29-1 with TRBJ1-1; D unclear. The germline CDR1 and CDR2 sequences are SQVTM and ANQGSEA. This CDR3 comprises 14 residues. Trimming left V 4 bases short and J 0 bases short, with 12 bases between.

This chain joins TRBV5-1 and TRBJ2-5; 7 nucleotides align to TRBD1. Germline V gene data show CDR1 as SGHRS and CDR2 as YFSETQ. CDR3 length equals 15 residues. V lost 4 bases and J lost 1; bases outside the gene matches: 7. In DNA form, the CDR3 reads TGCGCCAGCAGCGAGTCGGGACAGCCCCAAGAGACCCAGTACTTC. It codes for CASSESGQPQETQYF.

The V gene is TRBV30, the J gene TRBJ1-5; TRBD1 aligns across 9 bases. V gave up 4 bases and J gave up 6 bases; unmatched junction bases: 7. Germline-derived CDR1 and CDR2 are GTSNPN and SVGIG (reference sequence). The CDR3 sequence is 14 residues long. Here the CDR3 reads CAWKRQGGSQPQHF. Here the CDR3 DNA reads TGTGCCTGGAAGCGACAGGGGGGGAGTCAGCCCCAGCATTTT.

CDR3 region: CASSLLAGLIYEQYF. The DNA for the CDR3 is TGTGCCAGCAGCCTACTAGCGGGATTGATTTACGAGCAGTACTTC. The rearrangement uses TRBV11-2 and TRBJ2-7, with TRBD2 identical over 10 bases. After removal of 5 bases from V and 4 bases from J, the junction contained 8 bases not matched to a gene. Germline assignment: CDR1 SGHAT and CDR2 FQNNGV. This CDR3 is built from 15 residues. The full variable domain, its missing parts supplied by reference TRBV11-2 and TRBJ2-7, is EAGVAQSPRYKIIEKRQSVAFWCNPISGHATLYWYQQILGQGPKLLIQFQNNGVVDDSQLPKDRFSAERLKGVDSTLKIQPAKLEDSAVYLCASSLLAGLIYEQYFGPGTRLTVT.

The CDR3, as DNA: TGTGCCTGGAGTAGGGACAGGGGACGCGAGCAGTACTTC. Its translation is CAWSRDRGREQYF. This chain links TRBV30 with TRBJ2-7; TRBD1 matches 10 bases. Germline V CDR1 and CDR2: GTSNPN, SVGIG (reference sequence). The CDR3 extends over 13 amino acids. Losses at the gene ends were 2 bases for V and 6 bases for J; bases not matched to a gene: 4.

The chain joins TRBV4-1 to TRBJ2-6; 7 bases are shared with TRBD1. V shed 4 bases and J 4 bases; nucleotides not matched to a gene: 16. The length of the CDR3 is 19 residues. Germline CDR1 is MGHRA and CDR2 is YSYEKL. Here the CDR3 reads CASSPPDRTILTGANVLTF. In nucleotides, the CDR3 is TGCGCCAGCAGCCCCCCGGACAGGACCATTCTAACGGGGGCCAACGTCCTGACTTTC.

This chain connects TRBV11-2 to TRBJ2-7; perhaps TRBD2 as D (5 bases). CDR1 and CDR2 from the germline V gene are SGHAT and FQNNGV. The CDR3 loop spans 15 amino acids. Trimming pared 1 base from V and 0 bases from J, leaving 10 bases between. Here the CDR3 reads CASSLVSGSSYEQYF. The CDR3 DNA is TGTGCCAGCAGCTTAGTTTCTGGGAGCTCCTACGAGCAGTACTTC.

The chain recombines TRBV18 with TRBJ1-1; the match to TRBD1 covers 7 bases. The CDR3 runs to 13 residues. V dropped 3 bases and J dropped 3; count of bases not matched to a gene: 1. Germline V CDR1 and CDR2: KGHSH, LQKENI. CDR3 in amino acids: CASSPGTDTEAFF. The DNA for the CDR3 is TGTGCCAGCTCACCGGGGACAGACACTGAAGCTTTCTTT.

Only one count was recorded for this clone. The DNA of the CDR3 is TGTGCCAGTAGTCCCAGGACAGGGAAGCAGTACTTC. Translating gives CASSPRTGKQYF. J is TRBJ2-7 and V is TRBV19; 8 bases line up with TRBD1. Germline-derived CDR1 and CDR2 are LNHDA and SQIVND (reference sequence). V shed 5 bases, J shed 8 bases, and the junction held 5 bases outside the gene matches. The length of the CDR3 is 12 residues.

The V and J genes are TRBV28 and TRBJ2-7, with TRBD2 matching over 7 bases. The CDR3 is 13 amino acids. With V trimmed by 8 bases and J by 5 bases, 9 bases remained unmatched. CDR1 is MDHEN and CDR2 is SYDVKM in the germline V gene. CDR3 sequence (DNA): TGTGCCAGCGGACGGACTAGTTTTCACGAGCAGTACTTC. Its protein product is CASGRTSFHEQYF.

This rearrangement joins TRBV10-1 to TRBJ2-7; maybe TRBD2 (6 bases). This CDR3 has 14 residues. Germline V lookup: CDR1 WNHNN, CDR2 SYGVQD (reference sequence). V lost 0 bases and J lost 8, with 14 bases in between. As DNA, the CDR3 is TGCGCCAGCAGTGAGTCGATTGGAGGGCTCAAGCAGTACTTC. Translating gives CASSESIGGLKQYF.

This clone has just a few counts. Written as DNA, the CDR3 is TGCGCCAGCAGCTTGGCGACAGCGACCGGGGAGCTGTTTTTT. Encoded protein: CASSLATATGELFF. The rearrangement uses TRBV5-1 and TRBJ2-2; possibly TRBD1 for D (5 bases). Germline V CDR1 and CDR2: SGHRS, YFSETQ. The CDR3 spans 14 residues. V lost 0 bases and J 5 bases, leaving 8 bases between the germline ends.

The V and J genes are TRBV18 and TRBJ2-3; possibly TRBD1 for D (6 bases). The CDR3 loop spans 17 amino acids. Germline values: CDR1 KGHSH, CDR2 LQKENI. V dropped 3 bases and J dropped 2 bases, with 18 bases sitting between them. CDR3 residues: CASSPYVGQSFTDTQYF. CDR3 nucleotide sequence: TGTGCCAGCTCACCCTACGTAGGACAGTCCTTCACAGATACGCAGTATTTT.

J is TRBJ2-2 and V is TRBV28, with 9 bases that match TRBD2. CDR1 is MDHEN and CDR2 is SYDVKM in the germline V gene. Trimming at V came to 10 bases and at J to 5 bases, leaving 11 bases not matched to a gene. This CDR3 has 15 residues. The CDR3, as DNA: TGTGCCACCGATCGGCGGGAGGGGAGAACCGGGGAGCTGTTTTTT. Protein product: CATDRREGRTGELFF.

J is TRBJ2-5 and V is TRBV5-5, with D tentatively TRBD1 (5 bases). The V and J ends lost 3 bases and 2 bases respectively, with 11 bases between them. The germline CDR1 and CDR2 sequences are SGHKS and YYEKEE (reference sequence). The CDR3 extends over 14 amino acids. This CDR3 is CASSSLSGQETQYF. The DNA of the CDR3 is TGTGCCAGCAGCTCTCTTTCAGGGCAAGAGACCCAGTACTTC.

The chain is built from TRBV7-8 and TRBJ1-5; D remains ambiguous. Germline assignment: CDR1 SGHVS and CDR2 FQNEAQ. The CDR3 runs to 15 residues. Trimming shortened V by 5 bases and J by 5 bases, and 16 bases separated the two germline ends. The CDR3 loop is CASSPSEGWDQPQHF. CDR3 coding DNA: TGTGCCAGCAGCCCGAGTGAGGGTTGGGATCAGCCCCAGCATTTT.

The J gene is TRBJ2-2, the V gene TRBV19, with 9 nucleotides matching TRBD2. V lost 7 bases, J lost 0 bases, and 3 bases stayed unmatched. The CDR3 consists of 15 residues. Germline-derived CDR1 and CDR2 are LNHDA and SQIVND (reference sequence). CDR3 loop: CASTASGANTGELFF. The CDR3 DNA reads TGTGCCAGTACCGCTAGCGGGGCGAACACCGGGGAGCTGTTTTTT.

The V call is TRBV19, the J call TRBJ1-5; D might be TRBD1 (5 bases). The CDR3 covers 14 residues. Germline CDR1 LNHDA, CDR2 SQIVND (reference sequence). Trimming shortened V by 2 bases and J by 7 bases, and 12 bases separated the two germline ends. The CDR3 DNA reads TGTGCCAGTAGTATAAGTCCGGGGGACCAGCCCCAGCATTTT. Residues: CASSISPGDQPQHF.

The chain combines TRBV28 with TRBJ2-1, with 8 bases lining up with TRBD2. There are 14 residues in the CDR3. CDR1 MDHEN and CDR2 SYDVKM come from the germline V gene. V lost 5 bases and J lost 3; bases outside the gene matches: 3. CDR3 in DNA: TGTGCCAGCAGTCCACTAGCGGACTACAATGAGCAGTTCTTC. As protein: CASSPLADYNEQFF.